This TCR beta chain was documented in a study of PD-1 blockade in classical Hodgkin lymphoma. Study background: On a schedule of every 2 weeks, patients received nivolumab 3 mg/kg intravenously.

The ends were cut back, 3 bases at V and 6 bases at J, with 17 bases in the middle. Looked up from germline, CDR1 is SGHTA and CDR2 is FQGTGA. The CDR3 runs to 15 residues. Clones were sequenced by immunoSEQ multiplex PCR, and TCRdb holds only the in-frame ones, with some missing. Here the sample spans more than 25,000 clones, more than 80% being singletons. Noted time point: cycle 4 day 1 (C4D1), after 6 weeks of nivolumab. Every patient experienced relapse after autologous stem cell transplantation, and brentuximab vedotin exposure varied. Thawed PBMCs yielded CD4+ T cells through magnetic negative selection. The table lists this clone with a few counts.

V and J are TRBV7-3 and TRBJ1-2, with D perhaps TRBD1 (5 bases). The receptor comes from a human donor with classical Hodgkin lymphoma. The sequenced sample was CD4+ T cells from blood, obtained before the fourth cycle of nivolumab. As DNA, the CDR3 is TGTGCCAGCAGCTTGGGCCCGGGGGACGAGGATGGCTACACCTTC. Translated: CASSLGPGDEDGYTF.